What follows are 11 T cell receptor beta chains derived from one specimen sequenced in a study of blood T cell repertoires in COVID-19. Assay: immunoSEQ multiplex PCR; the TCRdb copy retains only in-frame clones and omits some. The sample lists some 87,000 clones, around 87% occurring once. Sample: peripheral blood. These receptors were obtained from a human donor in a cohort sampled during active COVID-19.

The chain couples TRBV19 to TRBJ1-2; D possibly corresponds to TRBD1 (5 bases). Germline CDR1 and CDR2: LNHDA and SQIVND (reference sequence). Trimming pared 2 bases from V and 7 bases from J, leaving 8 bases between. The CDR3 totals 12 residues. The CDR3 region has the DNA TGTGCCAGTAGTATACAGGGTGGTGGCTACACCTTC. It encodes CASSIQGGGYTF.

The V and J genes are TRBV9 and TRBJ2-5; 9 bases fit TRBD1. Germline-derived CDR1 and CDR2 are SGDLS and YYNGEE. The CDR3 contains 14 residues. Losses at the gene ends were 4 bases for V and 3 bases for J; bases not matched to a gene: 4. CDR3 DNA: TGTGCCAGCAGCATCCGGGACAGGGAAGAGACCCAGTACTTC. It codes for CASSIRDREETQYF.

This clone has just one count. The chain carries TRBV6-5 and TRBJ1-2; D not resolved. Germline CDR1 and CDR2: MNHEY and SVGAGI. Trimming pared 6 bases from V and 4 bases from J, leaving 18 bases between. There are 15 residues in the CDR3. DNA for the CDR3: TGTGCCAGCAGGCCCGGGATCGGCCTGAGCTATGGCTACACCTTC. It specifies CASRPGIGLSYGYTF.

The chain uses TRBV29-1 and TRBJ1-2; 9 nucleotides match TRBD1. J gave up 5 bases and V 4 bases, and 14 bases lay outside the gene matches. This CDR3 has 16 amino acids. Germline V lookup: CDR1 SQVTM, CDR2 ANQGSEA. The CDR3 coding sequence is TGCAGCGTTGCACCCCGAACAGGGGGCGCGGTGTATGGCTACACCTTC. Its translation: CSVAPRTGGAVYGYTF.

V gene TRBV3-1 (or the pseudogene TRBV3-2) combines with J gene TRBJ2-2, with 12 bases matching TRBD1. V lost 4 bases, J lost 14 bases, and 5 bases stayed unmatched. The germline V gene has CDR1 LGHDT and CDR2 YNNKEL (reference sequence). This CDR3 has 13 amino acids. The CDR3 here is CASSLGDRGQLFF. CDR3 sequence (DNA): TGTGCCAGCAGCCTAGGGGACAGGGGGCAACTGTTTTTT.

This clone showed up just a few times. The rearrangement links TRBV11-1 to TRBJ1-5, with D tentatively TRBD1 (5 bases). The CDR3 consists of 13 residues. CDR1 is SGHAT and CDR2 is FQDESV in the germline V gene (reference sequence). V shed 1 base and J shed 7 bases, with 8 bases lying between them. CDR3: CASSLVGGQPQHF. CDR3 DNA sequence: TGTGCCAGCAGCTTAGTCGGGGGACAGCCCCAGCATTTT.

This rearrangement joins TRBV7-2 to TRBJ1-1; TRBD1 matches at 7 bases. Germline CDR1 SGHTA, CDR2 FQGNSA. This CDR3 has 13 residues. V dropped 5 bases and J dropped 1; count of bases not matched to a gene: 1. The CDR3: CASSGTANTEAFF. In DNA form, the CDR3 reads TGTGCCAGCAGCGGGACAGCGAACACTGAAGCTTTCTTT.

The chain combines TRBV18 with TRBJ2-2, with D unresolved. V was trimmed by 1 base and J by 0 bases, leaving 12 bases between them. Germline CDR1 and CDR2: KGHSH and LQKENI. CDR3 length: 17 residues. This chain's CDR3 is CASSPQRLGPNTGELFF. The CDR3 DNA reads TGTGCCAGCTCACCACAGAGGCTAGGCCCGAACACCGGGGAGCTGTTTTTT.

The CDR3 here is CASSLGLAGYNEQFF. Written as DNA, the CDR3 is TGTGCCAGCAGCTTAGGGCTAGCGGGGTACAATGAGCAGTTCTTC. V usage is TRBV7-3 and J usage is TRBJ2-1; 9 bases are a match to TRBD2. The CDR3 spans 15 residues. The germline V gene encodes CDR1 SGHTA and CDR2 FQGTGA. V lost 2 bases to trimming and J lost 4 bases; unmatched junction nucleotides: 3. Drawing the rest from reference TRBV7-3 and TRBJ2-1, the complete variable domain is GAGVSQTPSNKVTEKGKYVELRCDPISGHTALYWYRQSLGQGPEFLIYFQGTGAADDSGLPNDRFFAVRPEGSVSTLKIQRTERGDSAVYLCASSLGLAGYNEQFFGPGTRLTVL.

The chain recombines TRBV18 with TRBJ1-5; D gene unclear. V was pared by 3 bases and J by 6 bases, with 6 bases between. This CDR3 is 12 amino acids long. Germline values: CDR1 KGHSH, CDR2 LQKENI. The CDR3 loop reads CASSPVAQPQHF. The CDR3 bases are TGTGCCAGCTCACCGGTGGCTCAGCCCCAGCATTTT.

The rearrangement uses TRBV10-3 and TRBJ1-1; D gene ambiguous. The CDR3 sequence is 15 residues long. Germline assignment: CDR1 ENHRY and CDR2 SYGVKD. V was trimmed by 0 bases and J by 4 bases, leaving 12 bases between them. The CDR3 nucleotides read TGTGCCATCAGTGAGTCGGAGGGAAGGAGCACTGAAGCTTTCTTT. It codes for CAISESEGRSTEAFF.